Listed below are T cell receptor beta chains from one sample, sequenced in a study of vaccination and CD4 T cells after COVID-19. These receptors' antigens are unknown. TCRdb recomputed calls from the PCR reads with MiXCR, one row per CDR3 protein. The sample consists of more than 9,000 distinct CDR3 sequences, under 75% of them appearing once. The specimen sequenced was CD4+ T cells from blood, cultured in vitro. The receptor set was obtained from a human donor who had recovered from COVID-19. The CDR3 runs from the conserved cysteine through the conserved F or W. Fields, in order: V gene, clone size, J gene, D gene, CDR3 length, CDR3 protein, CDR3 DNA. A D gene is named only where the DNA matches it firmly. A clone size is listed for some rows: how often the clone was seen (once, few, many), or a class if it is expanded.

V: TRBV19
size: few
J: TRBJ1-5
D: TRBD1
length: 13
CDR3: CASSIGGGQPQHF
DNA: TGTGCCAGTAGTATCGGAGGGGGCCAGCCCCAGCATTTT

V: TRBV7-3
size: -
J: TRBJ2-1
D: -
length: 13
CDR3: CASSPTAYNEQFF
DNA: TGTGCCAGCAGCCCCACAGCTTACAATGAGCAGTTCTTC

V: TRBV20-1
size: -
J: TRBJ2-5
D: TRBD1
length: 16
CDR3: CSAILGRGHLRETQYF
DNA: TGCAGTGCTATCTTGGGCAGGGGGCACCTTAGGGAGACCCAGTACTTC

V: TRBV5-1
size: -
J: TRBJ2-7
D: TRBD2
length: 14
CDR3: CASSRTSESGEQYF
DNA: TGCGCCAGCAGCCGTACTAGCGAATCGGGCGAGCAGTACTTC

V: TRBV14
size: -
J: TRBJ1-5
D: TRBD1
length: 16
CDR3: CASSPGGTGLNQPQHF
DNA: TGTGCCAGCAGCCCGGGCGGGACAGGCTTAAATCAGCCCCAGCATTTT

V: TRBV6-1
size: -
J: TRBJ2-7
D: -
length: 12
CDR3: CASSGGGNEQYF
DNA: TGTGCCAGCAGCGGAGGGGGCAACGAGCAGTACTTC

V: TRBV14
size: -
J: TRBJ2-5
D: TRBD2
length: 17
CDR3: CASSQRGILAGLETQYF
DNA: TGTGCCAGCAGCCAGCGGGGTATTCTAGCGGGACTAGAGACCCAGTACTTC

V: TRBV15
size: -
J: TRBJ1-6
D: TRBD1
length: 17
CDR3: CATSRDIGRTGFSPLHF
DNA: TGTGCCACCAGCAGAGATATCGGCAGGACAGGGTTTTCACCCCTCCACTTT

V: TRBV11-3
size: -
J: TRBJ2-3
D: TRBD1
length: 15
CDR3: CASSSGQGGTDTQYF
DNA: TGTGCCAGCAGCTCCGGACAGGGGGGCACAGATACGCAGTATTTT

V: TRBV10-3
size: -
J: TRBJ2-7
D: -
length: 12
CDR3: CAISRGWEEQYF
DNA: TGTGCCATCAGTCGTGGGTGGGAGGAGCAGTACTTC

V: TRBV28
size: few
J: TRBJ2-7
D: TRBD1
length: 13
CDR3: CASTGQGDSEQYF
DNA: TGTGCCAGCACGGGACAGGGTGATTCCGAGCAGTACTTC

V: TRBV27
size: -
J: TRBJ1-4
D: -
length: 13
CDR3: CASSWGKGEKLFF
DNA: TGTGCCAGCAGTTGGGGGAAAGGTGAAAAACTGTTTTTT